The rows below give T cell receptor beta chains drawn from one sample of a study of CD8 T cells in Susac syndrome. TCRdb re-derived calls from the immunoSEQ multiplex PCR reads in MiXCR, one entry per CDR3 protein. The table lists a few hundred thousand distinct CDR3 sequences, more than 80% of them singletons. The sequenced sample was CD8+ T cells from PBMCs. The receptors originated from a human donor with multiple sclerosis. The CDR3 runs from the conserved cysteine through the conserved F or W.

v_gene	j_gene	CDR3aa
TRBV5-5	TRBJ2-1	CASSPGQGASDEQFF
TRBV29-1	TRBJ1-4	CSVRGGATNEKLFF
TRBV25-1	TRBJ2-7	CASSERDRPYEQYF
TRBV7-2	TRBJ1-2	CASSHYEGTSHGYTF
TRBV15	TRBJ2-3	CATARGTDTQYF
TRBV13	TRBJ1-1	CASSPEGGNTEAFF
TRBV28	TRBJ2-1	CASSLWREGSYNEQFF
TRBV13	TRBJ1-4	CASSFGGGSRSREKLFF
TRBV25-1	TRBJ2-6	CASSELSITGSSGANVLTF
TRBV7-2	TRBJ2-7	CASSLDLQTYEQYF